These 31 T cell receptor beta chains share one sample of origin, sequenced in a study of Ad26.COV2.S vaccination and SARS-CoV-2 variants. The treatment: 15 to 20 received Ad26.COV2.S at low or high dose, single or two shots; about 5 received placebo; per-sample allocation not given. Repertoires come from day 63 after the first vaccine or placebo injection. Here immunoSEQ multiplex PCR was the method, and the copy in TCRdb shows in-frame clones only, minus some. The sample carries approximately 400,000 clones, around 83% recorded once. Sequencing was performed on peripheral blood, taken in a trial of Ad26.COV2.S vaccine versus placebo. All receptors come from a person aged 18-65 years who received the Ad26.COV2.S COVID-19 vaccine or a placebo.

This rearrangement joins TRBV10-3 to TRBJ1-1, with D possibly TRBD1 on 5 matching bases. The CDR3 is 13 amino acids. Germline V lookup: CDR1 ENHRY, CDR2 SYGVKD. The V gene lost 11 bases and the J gene lost 1 base, with 14 bases spanning the gap. The CDR3 sequence: CAAQGIGNTEAFF. The CDR3 DNA reads TGTGCCGCTCAGGGAATTGGGAACACTGAAGCTTTCTTT.

There are a few counts of this clone. This chain uses TRBV21-1 with TRBJ2-1; the table's D call of TRBD2 was not tested on the DNA. TRBV21-1 is a pseudogene segment. The CDR3 is made up of 15 amino acids. DNA for the CDR3: TGTGCCAGCAGCCCTCCTAGCGGGAGGGTCGATGAGCAGTTCTTC. Translation gives CASSPPSGRVDEQFF.

V and J are TRBV5-1 and TRBJ1-2, with D possibly TRBD1 on 5 matching bases. V lost 3 bases and J 7 bases, leaving 16 bases between the germline ends. CDR3 length equals 14 residues. Germline V CDR1 and CDR2: SGHRS, YFSETQ. CDR3 sequence: CASSYGGETLGYTF. The CDR3 DNA reads as TGCGCCAGCAGCTACGGGGGGGAAACCCTTGGCTACACCTTC.

This sequence joins TRBV27 and TRBJ2-2, with 8 bases matching TRBD2. Germline assignment: CDR1 MNHEY and CDR2 SMNVEV (reference sequence). V gave up 1 base and J gave up 3 bases; unmatched junction bases: 7. The CDR3 covers 17 residues. This chain's CDR3 is CASSLWAGRGDTGELFF. DNA of the CDR3: TGTGCCAGCAGTTTATGGGCGGGGCGGGGGGACACCGGGGAGCTGTTTTTT.

In this sample, this clone turned up once. This chain joins TRBV5-4 and TRBJ1-6; possible D gene TRBD1, 6 bases. Germline V gene data show CDR1 as SGHNT and CDR2 as YYREEE (reference sequence). The CDR3 contains 19 residues. V was trimmed by 0 bases and J by 5 bases, leaving 21 bases between them. The CDR3 DNA reads TGTGCCAGCAGCTTGGGCGGTAGAGGGGGGCCTACGGATAATTCACCCCTCCACTTT. It specifies CASSLGGRGGPTDNSPLHF.

J is TRBJ2-3 and V is TRBV20-1; 7 nucleotides match TRBD1. Germline CDR1 and CDR2: DFQATT and SNEGSKA (reference sequence). V lost 3 bases to trimming and J lost 3 bases; unmatched junction nucleotides: 6. This CDR3 is 14 amino acids long. The CDR3 nucleotides read TGCAGTGCTAGTGAGACAGGGCTTACAGATACGCAGTATTTT. As protein: CSASETGLTDTQYF.

This clone was seen just once. The genes are TRBV4-1 and TRBJ2-3, with 10 nucleotides matching TRBD2. The CDR3 covers 14 residues. V lost 10 bases and J lost 2; bases outside the gene matches: 6. Germline CDR1 is MGHRA and CDR2 is YSYEKL. The chain's CDR3 is CATGTSAITDTQYF. The CDR3 bases are TGCGCCACCGGGACTAGCGCGATCACAGATACGCAGTATTTT.

The V call is TRBV7-6, the J call TRBJ2-2; tentatively, D is TRBD2 (5 bases). The CDR3 length is 17 residues. The V and J ends lost 5 bases and 5 bases respectively, with 21 bases between them. Germline CDR1 and CDR2: SGHVS and FNYEAQ. The CDR3 nucleotides are TGTGCCAGCAGCCCCCGCCGGACTGGCGTTCGGACCGGGGAGCTGTTTTTT. Amino acids: CASSPRRTGVRTGELFF.

This chain links TRBV15 with TRBJ2-7, with D hard to call. Trimming took 7 bases from V and 2 from J, leaving 12 bases between them. Germline loops: CDR1 LNHNV, CDR2 YYDKDF (reference sequence). This CDR3 is 13 amino acids long. The CDR3 is CATTSDLTYEQYF. In nucleotides, the CDR3 is TGTGCCACCACCAGTGACCTGACCTACGAGCAGTACTTC.

This chain connects TRBV5-1 to TRBJ1-5, with 7 nucleotides matching TRBD1. The CDR3 is 14 amino acids. Germline CDR1 and CDR2: SGHRS and YFSETQ. Germline trimming cut 5 bases from V and 7 bases from J; bases unmatched to any gene: 9. The DNA for the CDR3 is TGCGCCAGCAGTTATGACAGGGATAGCCAGCCCCAGCATTTT. Protein product: CASSYDRDSQPQHF.

The J gene is TRBJ2-1, the V gene TRBV28, with 13 nucleotides matching TRBD2. J was trimmed by 10 bases and V by 3 bases; bases with no gene match: 9. The CDR3 has 16 amino acids. In germline, CDR1 is MDHEN, CDR2 SYDVKM. The CDR3 here is CASSFTTSGRQEEQFF. DNA of the CDR3: TGTGCCAGCAGTTTTACGACTAGCGGGAGGCAGGAAGAGCAGTTCTTC.

The gene calls are TRBV27 and TRBJ2-3; 9 nucleotides match TRBD2. The germline V gene encodes CDR1 MNHEY and CDR2 SMNVEV (reference sequence). This CDR3 region has 18 residues. V gave up 6 bases and J gave up 2 bases; unmatched junction bases: 15. The DNA of the CDR3 is TGTGCCAGCAGACCTCTCGCGGGAGGGACTGGGATCACAGATACGCAGTATTTT. This sequence encodes CASRPLAGGTGITDTQYF.

This chain links TRBV6-4 with TRBJ2-3, with D perhaps matching TRBD2 (6 bases). This CDR3 region has 14 residues. The V gene's germline CDR1 is MRHNA and CDR2 SNTAGT. V was shortened by 4 bases and J by 2 bases, with 10 bases between the two germline ends. The CDR3 DNA is TGTGCCAGCAGTGCGGGGGACGTCACAGATACGCAGTATTTT. It codes for CASSAGDVTDTQYF.

This clone is a singleton in its sample. V and J are TRBV7-2 and TRBJ1-1; D uncertain. This CDR3 has 14 residues. Trimming took 2 bases from V and 2 from J, leaving 9 bases between them. CDR1 is SGHTA and CDR2 is FQGNSA in the germline V gene. CDR3 DNA sequence: TGTGCCAGCAGCTTATTGGCAGGCAACACTGAAGCTTTCTTT. It is translated as CASSLLAGNTEAFF. Drawing the rest from reference TRBV7-2 and TRBJ1-1, the complete variable domain is GAGVSQSPSNKVTEKGKDVELRCDPISGHTALYWYRQSLGQGLEFLIYFQGNSAPDKSGLPSDRFSAERTGGSVSTLTIQRTQQEDSAVYLCASSLLAGNTEAFFGQGTRLTVV.

The chain uses TRBV18 and TRBJ2-7; 12 nucleotides line up with TRBD1. This CDR3 has 15 residues. From germline, CDR1 is KGHSH and CDR2 LQKENI. V shed 3 bases and J 6 bases; nucleotides not matched to a gene: 6. CDR3 residues: CASSPLGQGAFEQYF. CDR3 coding DNA: TGTGCCAGCTCACCGCTGGGACAGGGGGCATTCGAGCAGTACTTC. Using reference TRBV18 and TRBJ2-7 for the parts outside the CDR3, the full variable domain is NAGVMQNPRHLVRRRGQEARLRCSPMKGHSHVYWYRQLPEEGLKFMVYLQKENIIDESGMPKERFSAEFPKEGPSILRIQQVVRGDSAAYFCASSPLGQGAFEQYFGPGTRLTVT.

This rearrangement joins TRBV7-2 to TRBJ2-7; D call uncertain. V lost 0 bases, J lost 7 bases, and 7 bases lay in between. Per germline, CDR1 SGHTA and CDR2 FQGNSA. This CDR3 has 12 residues. CDR3 DNA: TGTGCCAGCAGCTTAGCAGGTTGGGAGCAGTACTTC. This codes for CASSLAGWEQYF. The whole variable domain, remainder taken from reference TRBV7-2 and TRBJ2-7, is GAGVSQSPSNKVTEKGKDVELRCDPISGHTALYWYRQSLGQGLEFLIYFQGNSAPDKSGLPSDRFSAERTGGSVSTLTIQRTQQEDSAVYLCASSLAGWEQYFGPGTRLTVT.

As to this clone: An end of the junction does not agree with germline; a read error may underlie this. The chain joins TRBV3-1 (or the pseudogene TRBV3-2) to TRBJ1-4, with D possibly being TRBD1 (5 bases). The CDR3 consists of 11 residues. Germline V CDR1 and CDR2: LGHDT, YNNKEL (reference sequence). CDR3 sequence: CASSQGGVSVF. CDR3 nucleotide sequence: TGTGCCAGCAGCCAAGGGGGGGTTAGCGTTTTT.

The chain employs TRBV7-2 and TRBJ1-1; TRBD1 aligns across 9 bases. The CDR3 sequence is 15 residues long. Germline V CDR1 and CDR2: SGHTA, FQGNSA. V was clipped by 3 bases and J by 5 bases; unmatched bases: 7. CDR3 region: CASSFHRGRGTEAFF. In DNA form, the CDR3 reads TGTGCCAGCAGCTTCCACAGGGGGCGCGGGACTGAAGCTTTCTTT.

The chain carries TRBV6-5 and TRBJ2-7; 8 bases are shared with TRBD1. Trimming removed 2 bases from V and 6 bases from J; junction bases left unmatched: 6. The CDR3 sequence is 14 residues long. From germline, CDR1 is MNHEY and CDR2 SVGAGI. For the CDR3, the DNA is TGTGCCAGCAGTTACGGCAGGGGGCCGGGCGAGCAGTACTTC. Protein sequence: CASSYGRGPGEQYF.

The V and J genes are TRBV14 and TRBJ2-1; D could derive from TRBD1 or TRBD2 (6 bases each). The germline V gene encodes CDR1 SGHDN and CDR2 FVKESK. V shed 1 base and J shed 1 base, with 11 bases lying between them. The CDR3 sequence is 16 residues long. CDR3: CASSQVLGGSYNEQFF. DNA of the CDR3: TGTGCCAGCAGCCAAGTTCTAGGGGGGTCCTACAATGAGCAGTTCTTC.

This chain connects TRBV7-2 to TRBJ2-6; 7 nucleotides agree with TRBD1. In germline, CDR1 is SGHTA, CDR2 FQGNSA. The length of the CDR3 is 14 residues. After removal of 9 bases from V and 0 bases from J, the junction contained 2 bases not matched to a gene. Here the CDR3 DNA reads TGTGCCAGTAGACAGGGCTCTGGGGCCAACGTCCTGACTTTC. Its protein product is CASRQGSGANVLTF.

As for this clone: This CDR3 is also generated by other DNA sequences in the sample. The J gene is TRBJ2-1, the V gene TRBV18, with TRBD2 identical over 8 bases. The CDR3 runs 15 residues. J was trimmed by 0 bases and V by 6 bases; bases with no gene match: 4. Per germline, CDR1 KGHSH and CDR2 LQKENI. CDR3 protein: CASSRSGGSYNEQFF. The CDR3 region has the DNA TGTGCCAGCTCTCGGAGCGGGGGCTCCTACAATGAGCAGTTCTTC.

The rearrangement joins TRBV13 to TRBJ1-3; D is perhaps TRBD1 (5 bases). This CDR3 spans 16 amino acids. The germline V and J ends were trimmed by 5 bases and 0 bases, with 14 bases remaining between them. CDR1 is PRHDT, CDR2 FYEKMQ, per germline (reference sequence). For the CDR3, the DNA is TGTGCCAGCAGCGGTATGACAGTTCTCTCTGGAAACACCATATATTTT. Translating gives CASSGMTVLSGNTIYF.

The CDR3 region is CASSPGTEAFF. DNA for the CDR3: TGTGCCAGCAGTCCAGGAACTGAAGCTTTCTTT. This rearrangement joins TRBV12-3 or TRBV12-4 to TRBJ1-1; D not certain. CDR3 length: 11 residues. Trimming stripped 5 bases from V and 5 bases from J, with 6 bases between.

The genes are TRBV14 and TRBJ2-1; 7 bases map to TRBD2. The trim removed 1 base at V and 0 bases at J, leaving 0 bases unmatched. Looked up from germline, CDR1 is SGHDN and CDR2 is FVKESK. The CDR3 is 15 amino acids. CDR3: CASSQGGGSYNEQFF. The CDR3 coding sequence is TGTGCCAGCAGCCAAGGGGGGGGCTCCTACAATGAGCAGTTCTTC.

The V gene is TRBV6-2 or TRBV6-3, the J gene TRBJ2-7, with D unresolved. There are 15 residues in the CDR3. Trimming took 5 bases from V and 2 from J, leaving 16 bases between them. Germline CDR1 reads MNHEY; CDR2 reads SVGEGT. CDR3 residues: CASSLLGLRTYEQYF. CDR3 nucleotides: TGTGCCAGCAGTCTGCTTGGCTTACGAACCTACGAGCAGTACTTC.

V usage is TRBV5-6 and J usage is TRBJ2-1, with TRBD2 as a possible D gene (6 bases). The CDR3 covers 16 residues. Germline CDR1 and CDR2: SGHDT and YYEEEE. The germline V and J ends were trimmed by 3 bases and 1 base, with 14 bases remaining between them. The CDR3 DNA follows: TGTGCCAGCAGCTCGGGACTGGAAGGGTCCTACAATGAGCAGTTCTTC. Translating gives CASSSGLEGSYNEQFF.

This chain uses TRBV18 with TRBJ2-1, with 8 bases matching TRBD1. Germline V gives CDR1 KGHSH, CDR2 LQKENI. There are 15 residues in the CDR3. The V and J ends lost 5 bases and 9 bases, in that order; junction bases with no gene match: 12. CDR3 bases: TGTGCCAGCTCAGATATCGGACAGGGTCGGGGTGAGCAGTTCTTC. Encoded protein: CASSDIGQGRGEQFF.

The chain has TRBV9 and TRBJ2-7; either TRBD1 or TRBD2 may fit D (5 bases each). V was pared by 0 bases and J by 4 bases, with 17 bases between. This CDR3 is 16 amino acids long. The germline V gene encodes CDR1 SGDLS and CDR2 YYNGEE. CDR3 DNA: TGTGCCAGCAGCGTAGGGCTTGGGGGAGTAGGGTACGAGCAGTACTTC. Translation gives CASSVGLGGVGYEQYF.

The chain is built from TRBV5-5 and TRBJ2-1; D gene unclear. Per the germline V gene, CDR1 is SGHKS and CDR2 is YYEKEE (reference sequence). The CDR3 has 14 residues. The V gene lost 7 bases and the J gene lost 7 bases, with 18 bases spanning the gap. CDR3 loop: CASLKGNLANEQFF. The CDR3 region has the DNA TGTGCCAGCTTGAAGGGAAACTTGGCTAATGAGCAGTTCTTC.

This chain joins TRBV12-3 or TRBV12-4 and TRBJ1-2; the match to TRBD1 covers 10 bases. Trimming at V came to 6 bases and at J to 7 bases, leaving 5 bases not matched to a gene. This CDR3 comprises 13 residues. This CDR3 reads CASRSTGGSGYTF. CDR3 bases: TGTGCCAGCAGATCGACAGGGGGCTCTGGCTACACCTTC.